This record looks at one T cell receptor (beta chain) sequence and its context. Its antigen remains unknown. Expressed TCRB transcripts were sequenced, since all the RNA that had been isolated was reverse transcribed. Clones were sequenced by immunoSEQ multiplex PCR, and TCRdb holds only the in-frame ones, with some missing. Found here are some 290,000 clones, 14% of them singletons; the top ten hold about 0.016%. The record originates from a study of beta chain features in type 1 diabetes. Study results and limitations: High-TCR-expressing cells could be over-represented by cDNA sequencing. Whether TCRB rearrangement is influenced by HLA type went unresolved here. People with Type 1 diabetes carried modestly yet significantly shorter TCRB CDR3s in all four CD4+ subsets.

This CDR3 is 13 amino acids long. Germline CDR1 LNHDA, CDR2 SQIVND (reference sequence). V was clipped by 5 bases and J by 3 bases, with 8 bases between them. Sampling consisted of one heparinised blood draw per donor, averaging approximately 120 mL. The clonotype comes from a man aged 30 to 45 with type 1 diabetes. The J gene is TRBJ1-5, the V gene TRBV19; no definite D call. Sequenced input: naive CD4+ T cells from blood. The CDR3 DNA sequence: TGTGCCAGTAGTCGAGGGTTCAATCAGCCCCAGCATTTT. This encodes CASSRGFNQPQHF.